The 22 T cell receptor beta chains presented below share a single source sample, sequenced in a study of shared clonotypes between healthy human individuals. CD8 cells regarded as naive lacked CD45RO, were positively chosen for CCR7, and omitted terminally differentiated effector memory CD45RA+ cells. Sequenced by immunoSEQ multiplex PCR; TCRdb stores in-frame clones only, minus some. The sample has about 1.9 million clones, over 85% seen once. The specimen was naive CD8+ T cells from PBMCs. Receptors originate from a man aged 18 to 30 in good health. Some clones in this sample may be carry-over from other donors' samples.

Details on this clone: Distinct nucleotide sequences in the sample also encode this CDR3. This rearrangement joins TRBV7-9 to TRBJ2-1; 8 bases line up with TRBD1. V lost 1 base and J lost 0; bases outside the gene matches: 2. Germline assignment: CDR1 SEHNR and CDR2 FQNEAQ (reference sequence). The CDR3 is 16 residues long. For the CDR3, the DNA is TGTGCCAGCAGCTTAGGACAGGGGAGCTCCTACAATGAGCAGTTCTTC. This translates into CASSLGQGSSYNEQFF.

This clone was counted a few times. Other DNA sequences in the same sample also yield this CDR3. The chain links TRBV7-9 to TRBJ1-2, with D possibly matching TRBD1 (5 bases). Per the germline V gene, CDR1 is SEHNR and CDR2 is FQNEAQ (reference sequence). The CDR3 runs to 13 residues. The germline V and J ends were trimmed by 2 bases and 2 bases, with 6 bases remaining between them. CDR3 sequence: CASSLQGNYGYTF. CDR3 nucleotide sequence: TGTGCCAGCAGCTTACAGGGCAACTATGGCTACACCTTC.

The chain uses TRBV13 and TRBJ1-3; D unresolved. V gave up 0 bases and J gave up 0 bases, with 6 bases separating them. The CDR3 sequence is 15 residues long. Germline CDR1 reads PRHDT; CDR2 reads FYEKMQ (reference sequence). The CDR3 nucleotides are TGTGCCAGCAGCTTAGGCCTGGACTCTGGAAACACCATATATTTT. The encoded protein is CASSLGLDSGNTIYF.

This chain joins TRBV10-3 and TRBJ2-1; TRBD2 matches 11 bases. The CDR3 consists of 16 residues. Germline loops: CDR1 ENHRY, CDR2 SYGVKD. V shed 7 bases, J shed 2 bases, and the junction held 7 bases outside the gene matches. Here the CDR3 DNA reads TGTGCCATCACCGGGTCTAGCGGGGGGCCCTACAATGAGCAGTTCTTC. It translates to CAITGSSGGPYNEQFF.

The chain is built from TRBV6-9 and TRBJ2-5, with D uncertain. V shed 2 bases and J shed 0 bases, with 7 bases lying between them. CDR3 size: 14 residues. Germline values: CDR1 MNHGY, CDR2 SVAAGI. The CDR3 reads CASSYKTDQETQYF. CDR3 coding DNA: TGTGCCAGCAGTTATAAAACAGACCAAGAGACCCAGTACTTC.

The chain joins TRBV2 to TRBJ1-2; 11 nucleotides match TRBD1. CDR3 length: 14 residues. The junction had 4 bases not matched to a gene; V was cut back by 6 bases and J by 4 bases. Per germline, CDR1 SNHLY and CDR2 FYNNEI. The CDR3 is CASRGQGAAYGYTF. As DNA, the CDR3 is TGTGCCAGCAGAGGACAGGGGGCGGCCTATGGCTACACCTTC.

This clone was counted between two and nine times. The chain couples TRBV6-5 to TRBJ1-2; D perhaps matches TRBD1 (5 bases). This CDR3 has 13 residues. From germline, CDR1 is MNHEY and CDR2 SVGAGI. Deletions cut 4 bases from V and 6 bases from J, with 12 bases between. The CDR3 here is CASSFRRGDGYTF. The DNA for the CDR3 is TGTGCCAGCAGTTTTAGGAGGGGAGATGGCTACACCTTC.

This clone was detected only once. The chain combines TRBV5-4 with TRBJ2-2; D is possibly TRBD2 (5 bases). Trimming removed 1 base at V and 5 bases at J, with 15 bases between. This CDR3 comprises 16 residues. Germline lookup yields CDR1 SGHNT and CDR2 YYREEE (reference sequence). The DNA for the CDR3 is TGTGCCAGCAGCTTGATGGAGGCGTTGGGAACCGGGGAGCTGTTTTTT. Its protein product is CASSLMEALGTGELFF. Full variable domain (outside the CDR3, taken from reference TRBV5-4 and TRBJ2-2): ETGVTQSPTHLIKTRGQQVTLRCSSQSGHNTVSWYQQALGQGPQFIFQYYREEENGRGNFPPRFSGLQFPNYSSELNVNALELDDSALYLCASSLMEALGTGELFFGEGSRLTVL.

The chain employs TRBV14 and TRBJ2-1, with no clear D. The CDR3 has 14 amino acids. Germline CDR1 SGHDN, CDR2 FVKESK. V was shortened by 1 base and J by 2 bases, with 6 bases between the two germline ends. The CDR3 here is CASSQGPAYNEQFF. The CDR3 DNA reads as TGTGCCAGCAGCCAAGGGCCAGCCTACAATGAGCAGTTCTTC. Full variable domain (outside the CDR3, taken from reference TRBV14 and TRBJ2-1): EAGVTQFPSHSVIEKGQTVTLRCDPISGHDNLYWYRRVMGKEIKFLLHFVKESKQDESGMPNNRFLAERTGGTYSTLKVQPAELEDSGVYFCASSQGPAYNEQFFGPGTRLTVL.

The genes are TRBV7-2 and TRBJ2-7; 9 nucleotides align to TRBD2. CDR1 and CDR2 (germline): SGHTA, FQGNSA. V gave up 5 bases and J gave up 2 bases; unmatched junction bases: 10. The CDR3 loop spans 16 amino acids. The CDR3 coding sequence is TGTGCCAGCAGCGCCATGGGGCCTAGCGGGGCCTACGAGCAGTACTTC. Protein sequence: CASSAMGPSGAYEQYF.

The rearrangement uses TRBV28 and TRBJ2-3, with TRBD1 matching 8 bases. Germline V gene data show CDR1 as MDHEN and CDR2 as SYDVKM. CDR3 length: 17 amino acids. Germline trimming cut 3 bases from V and 4 bases from J; bases unmatched to any gene: 12. The DNA of the CDR3 is TGTGCCAGCAGTTTTTGGGAACAGGGGGGTACTCCAGATACGCAGTATTTT. This codes for CASSFWEQGGTPDTQYF.

The gene calls are TRBV15 and TRBJ1-2, with TRBD1 as a possible D gene (5 bases). Germline V lookup: CDR1 LNHNV, CDR2 YYDKDF (reference sequence). The CDR3 is 16 amino acids. V gave up 3 bases and J gave up 4 bases, with 18 bases separating them. Here the CDR3 reads CATSSARETLFYGYTF. As DNA, the CDR3 is TGTGCCACCAGCAGCGCCAGGGAAACCCTCTTCTATGGCTACACCTTC.

The chain carries TRBV9 and TRBJ2-1; no clear D gene. Per germline, CDR1 SGDLS and CDR2 YYNGEE. V lost 3 bases, J lost 1 base, and 8 bases lay in between. The CDR3 totals 14 residues. The CDR3 is CASSGPVSYNEQFF. The CDR3, as DNA: TGTGCCAGCAGCGGTCCGGTTTCCTACAATGAGCAGTTCTTC.

The chain links TRBV7-9 to TRBJ1-3; D possibly corresponds to TRBD1 (5 bases). Germline V gene data show CDR1 as SEHNR and CDR2 as FQNEAQ (reference sequence). Trimming shortened V by 3 bases and J by 0 bases, and 15 bases separated the two germline ends. This CDR3 comprises 17 residues. This chain's CDR3 is CASSLRGGKGSGNTIYF. In nucleotides, the CDR3 is TGTGCCAGCAGCTTGCGGGGGGGAAAAGGCTCTGGAAACACCATATATTTT.

This chain joins TRBV19 and TRBJ2-3, with a weak D call TRBD2 (5 bases). The germline V and J ends were trimmed by 10 bases and 1 base, with 18 bases remaining between them. This CDR3 comprises 15 residues. CDR1 is LNHDA, CDR2 SQIVND, per germline (reference sequence). CDR3 residues: CATGAERGGTDTQYF. The CDR3 nucleotides read TGTGCCACCGGAGCGGAGCGTGGGGGCACAGATACGCAGTATTTT. The complete variable domain, with remaining parts taken from reference TRBV19 and TRBJ2-3, reads DGGITQSPKYLFRKEGQNVTLSCEQNLNHDAMYWYRQDPGQGLRLIYYSQIVNDFQKGDIAEGYSVSREKKESFPLTVTSAQKNPTAFYLCATGAERGGTDTQYFGPGTRLTVL.

The CDR3 DNA is TGTGCCAGCAGCCCGGGACAGGGGGTGGCCGGGGAGCTGTTTTTT. Its protein is CASSPGQGVAGELFF. This sequence joins TRBV9 and TRBJ2-2; 11 nucleotides agree with TRBD1. The junction had 5 bases not matched to a gene; V was cut back by 4 bases and J by 6 bases. Germline CDR1 is SGDLS and CDR2 is YYNGEE. This CDR3 spans 15 amino acids.

V and J are TRBV19 and TRBJ1-5; D may be TRBD1 (5 bases). V lost 4 bases and J 0 bases, leaving 16 bases between the germline ends. This CDR3 is built from 17 residues. Germline V gives CDR1 LNHDA, CDR2 SQIVND (reference sequence). The CDR3 loop is CASSTWDRRLSNQPQHF. The CDR3 DNA sequence: TGTGCCAGTAGTACATGGGACCGACGCCTTAGCAATCAGCCCCAGCATTTT.

V is TRBV27 and J is TRBJ1-4, with TRBD1 identical over 8 bases. V lost 10 bases, J lost 5 bases, and 9 bases stayed unmatched. The germline gives CDR1 MNHEY, CDR2 SMNVEV (reference sequence). The CDR3 is 14 residues long. CDR3: CATASRDRNEKLFF. The CDR3 DNA sequence: TGTGCCACAGCCTCTCGGGACAGGAATGAAAAACTGTTTTTT.

Comment on this clone: This sample also contains other DNA sequences that code for the same CDR3. The chain uses TRBV19 and TRBJ2-1; tentatively, D is TRBD2 (6 bases). V was trimmed by 7 bases and J by 4 bases, leaving 17 bases between them. Per germline, CDR1 LNHDA and CDR2 SQIVND (reference sequence). The CDR3 length is 15 residues. The CDR3 region has the DNA TGTGCCAGTACCCTAGGTACTAGCTCTTACAATGAGCAGTTCTTC. Its protein product is CASTLGTSSYNEQFF.

V usage is TRBV6-5 and J usage is TRBJ2-3; 8 positions agree with TRBD1. The J segment lost 8 bases and the V segment lost 6 bases, leaving 10 bases of the junction unmatched. CDR1 MNHEY and CDR2 SVGAGI come from the germline V gene. CDR3 length: 14 amino acids. The CDR3 spells CASSPDRGGTTQYF. CDR3 DNA: TGTGCCAGCAGCCCCGACAGGGGAGGTACTACGCAGTATTTT.

The gene calls are TRBV11-1 and TRBJ2-7; D is undetermined. This CDR3 is 13 amino acids long. The V end was cut by 5 bases, the J end by 3 bases, with 11 bases between. Germline values: CDR1 SGHAT, CDR2 FQDESV (reference sequence). CDR3 residues: CASSLGQRYEQYF. The CDR3 DNA sequence: TGTGCCAGCAGCCTCGGGCAGCGCTACGAGCAGTACTTC. The whole variable domain, remainder taken from reference TRBV11-1 and TRBJ2-7, is EAEVAQSPRYKITEKSQAVAFWCDPISGHATLYWYRQILGQGPELLVQFQDESVVDDSQLPKDRFSAERLKGVDSTLKIQPAELGDSAMYLCASSLGQRYEQYFGPGTRLTVT.

The chain carries TRBV7-9 and TRBJ2-5; D not resolved. CDR1 SEHNR and CDR2 FQNEAQ come from the germline V gene (reference sequence). The CDR3 contains 13 residues. Trimming stripped 3 bases from V and 1 base from J, with 6 bases between. For the CDR3, the DNA is TGTGCCAGCAGCTTCCGGCCCCAAGAGACCCAGTACTTC. Residues: CASSFRPQETQYF.